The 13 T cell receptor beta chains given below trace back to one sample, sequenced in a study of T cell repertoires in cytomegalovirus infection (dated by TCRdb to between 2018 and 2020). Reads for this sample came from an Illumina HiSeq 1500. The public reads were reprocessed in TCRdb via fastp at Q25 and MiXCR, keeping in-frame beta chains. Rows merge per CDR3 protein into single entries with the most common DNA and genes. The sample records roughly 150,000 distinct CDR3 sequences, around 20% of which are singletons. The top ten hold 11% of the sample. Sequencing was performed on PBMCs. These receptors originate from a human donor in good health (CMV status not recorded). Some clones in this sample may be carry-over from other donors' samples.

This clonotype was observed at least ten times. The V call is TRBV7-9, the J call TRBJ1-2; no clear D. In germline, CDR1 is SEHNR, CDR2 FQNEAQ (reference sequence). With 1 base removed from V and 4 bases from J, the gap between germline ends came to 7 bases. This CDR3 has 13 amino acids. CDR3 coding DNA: TGTGCCAGCAGCTTAGTGGCAGCCTATGGCTACACCTTC. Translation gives CASSLVAAYGYTF.

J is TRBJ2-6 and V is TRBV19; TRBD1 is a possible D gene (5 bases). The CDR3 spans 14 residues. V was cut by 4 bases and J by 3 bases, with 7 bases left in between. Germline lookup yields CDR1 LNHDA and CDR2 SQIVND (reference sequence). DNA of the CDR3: TGTGCCAGTAGTACAGGGTTTGGGGCCAACGTCCTGACTTTC. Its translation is CASSTGFGANVLTF.

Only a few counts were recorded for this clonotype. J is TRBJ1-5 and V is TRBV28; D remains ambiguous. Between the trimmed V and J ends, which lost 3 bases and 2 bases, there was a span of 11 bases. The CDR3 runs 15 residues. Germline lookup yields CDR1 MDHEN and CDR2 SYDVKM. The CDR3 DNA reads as TGTGCCAGCAGTTTGGCCCTCTCCGGCAATCAGCCCCAGCATTTT. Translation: CASSLALSGNQPQHF. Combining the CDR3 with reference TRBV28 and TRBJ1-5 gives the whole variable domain DVKVTQSSRYLVKRTGEKVFLECVQDMDHENMFWYRQDPGLGLRLIYFSYDVKMKEKGDIPEGYSVSREKKERFSLILESASTNQTSMYLCASSLALSGNQPQHFGDGTRLSIL.

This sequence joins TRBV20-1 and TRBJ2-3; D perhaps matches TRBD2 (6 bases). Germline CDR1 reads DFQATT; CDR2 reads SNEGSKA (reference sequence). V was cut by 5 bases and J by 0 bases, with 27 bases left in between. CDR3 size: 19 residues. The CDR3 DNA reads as TGCAGTGCTGAGGCCGGGACTGACCTTAGTGGGAGGAGCACAGATACGCAGTATTTT. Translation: CSAEAGTDLSGRSTDTQYF.

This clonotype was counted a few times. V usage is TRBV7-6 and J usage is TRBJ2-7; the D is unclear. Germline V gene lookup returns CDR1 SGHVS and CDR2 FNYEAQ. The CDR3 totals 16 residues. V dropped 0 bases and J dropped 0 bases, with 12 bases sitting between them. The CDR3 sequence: CASSLAAGQSSYEQYF. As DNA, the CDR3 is TGTGCCAGCAGCTTAGCGGCAGGCCAGAGCTCCTACGAGCAGTACTTC.

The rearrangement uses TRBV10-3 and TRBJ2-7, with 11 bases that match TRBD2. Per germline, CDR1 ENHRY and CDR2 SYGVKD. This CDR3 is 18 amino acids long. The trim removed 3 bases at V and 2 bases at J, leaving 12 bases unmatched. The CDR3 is CAISDPRVTSGGTYEQYF. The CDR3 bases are TGTGCCATCAGTGACCCGAGAGTAACTAGCGGGGGAACCTACGAGCAGTACTTC.

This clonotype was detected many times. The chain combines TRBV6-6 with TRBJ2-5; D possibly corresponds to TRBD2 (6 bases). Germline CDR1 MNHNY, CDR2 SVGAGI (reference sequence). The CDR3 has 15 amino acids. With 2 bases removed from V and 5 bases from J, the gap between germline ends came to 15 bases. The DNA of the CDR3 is TGTGCCAGCAGTTACACGAGGGAGGCCGTGGAGACCCAGTACTTC. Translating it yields CASSYTREAVETQYF.

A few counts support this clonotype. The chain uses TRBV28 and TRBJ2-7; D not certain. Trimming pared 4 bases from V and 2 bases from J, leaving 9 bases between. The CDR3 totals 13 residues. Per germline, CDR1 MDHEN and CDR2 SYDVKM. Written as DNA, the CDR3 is TGTGCCAGCAGTTCCTCCCTACCCTACGAGCAGTACTTC. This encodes CASSSSLPYEQYF. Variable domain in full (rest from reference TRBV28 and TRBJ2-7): DVKVTQSSRYLVKRTGEKVFLECVQDMDHENMFWYRQDPGLGLRLIYFSYDVKMKEKGDIPEGYSVSREKKERFSLILESASTNQTSMYLCASSSSLPYEQYFGPGTRLTVT.

CDR3 sequence (DNA): TGTGCCAGCAGCCTTGCTATGACCGGGATCAATGAGCAGTTCTTC. Residues: CASSLAMTGINEQFF. This chain connects TRBV5-6 to TRBJ2-1; TRBD2 might be the D (5 bases). Germline V gene lookup returns CDR1 SGHDT and CDR2 YYEEEE. The CDR3 covers 15 residues. Between the trimmed V and J ends, which lost 4 bases and 6 bases, there was a span of 17 bases.

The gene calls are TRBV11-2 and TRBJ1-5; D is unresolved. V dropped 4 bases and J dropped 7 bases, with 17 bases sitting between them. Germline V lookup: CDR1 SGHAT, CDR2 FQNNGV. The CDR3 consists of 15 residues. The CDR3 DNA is TGTGCCAGCAGCTCCACGGCCCTACCGGGCCAGCCCCAGCATTTT. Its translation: CASSSTALPGQPQHF.

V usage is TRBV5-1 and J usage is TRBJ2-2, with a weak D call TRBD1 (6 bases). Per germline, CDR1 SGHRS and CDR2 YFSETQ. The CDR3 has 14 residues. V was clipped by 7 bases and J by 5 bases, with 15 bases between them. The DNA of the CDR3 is TGCGCCAGCCGTGCAGGGGCTTGGACCGGGGAGCTGTTTTTT. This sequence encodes CASRAGAWTGELFF. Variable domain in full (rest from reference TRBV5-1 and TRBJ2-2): KAGVTQTPRYLIKTRGQQVTLSCSPISGHRSVSWYQQTPGQGLQFLFEYFSETQRNKGNFPGRFSGRQFSNSRSEMNVSTLELGDSALYLCASRAGAWTGELFFGEGSRLTVL.

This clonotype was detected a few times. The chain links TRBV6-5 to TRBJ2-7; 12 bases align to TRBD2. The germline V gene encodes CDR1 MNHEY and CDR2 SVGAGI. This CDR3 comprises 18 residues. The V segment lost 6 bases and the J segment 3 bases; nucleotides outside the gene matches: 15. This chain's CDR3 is CASRLTPRTSGTYYEQYF. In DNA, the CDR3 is TGTGCCAGCAGACTTACCCCGCGGACTAGCGGGACCTACTACGAGCAGTACTTC.

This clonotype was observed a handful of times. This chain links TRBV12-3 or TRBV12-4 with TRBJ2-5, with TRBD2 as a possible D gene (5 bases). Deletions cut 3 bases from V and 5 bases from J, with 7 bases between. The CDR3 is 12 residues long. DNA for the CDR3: TGTGCCAGCAGTTTCAGAGGGGAGACCCAGTACTTC. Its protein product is CASSFRGETQYF.